This T cell receptor beta chain was identified during a study of blood T cell repertoires in COVID-19 (dated by TCRdb to 2020 to 2021). The study in broad terms: Collaborator samples came from the United States, Italy and Spain and covered acute and convalescent phases of COVID-19. The prospective study material was composed of cDNA or gDNA derived from T cells, B-cell-depleted T cells, or PBMCs. Subjects who had been exposed to COVID-19, were actively infected with it, or had recovered from it provided the deeply sampled blood TCRbeta repertoires that made up the dataset. The repertoires were released in a freely available public database meant as a resource for research on the immune response to SARS-CoV-2. Samples came from the ongoing ImmuneRACE study (first 160 participants) plus 1,254 subjects from 6 global collaborators. Sample metadata almost always included a de-identified subject ID, COVID-19 status, age in years and sex. Where available, HLA class I and class II types were obtained from metadata supplied by the sample provider rather than from assay-based typing. What the work shows at the level of the full study, not this receptor alone: The amount of clinical and demographic metadata varied by source and participant and was provided uncurated.

The immunoSEQ Assay, a bias-controlled multiplex PCR, was used to amplify TCRbeta CDR3 regions from genomic DNA. The published analysis was carried out like this. The number of nucleated cells in each sample was estimated from the amplification of reference gene primers within the assay. Sequence reads were collapsed and filtered to measure the absolute abundance of every unique TCRbeta CDR3 rearrangement. Productive Simpson clonality was computed per sample as the square root of Simpson's diversity index over productive rearrangements. Here the immuneACCESS table is served through TCRdb, limited to in-frame sequences with V and J called. Missing clones are a known gap in these copies; in checked studies unresolved V genes cover under half, and the rest lacks a known reason. The V and J calls and clone size come from that table; D and trimming were worked out from the DNA. The sample has fewer than 150,000 clones on record, 87% of them singletons. The ten largest clones represent 3.6% of the sample.

To note about this clone: It lacks a known antigen. The conserved final phenylalanine or tryptophan is absent from the CDR3, which likely points to a read error. The DNA is omitted, as the CDR3 cannot be located on it reliably, and the CDR3 follows TCRdb's listing.

Whole blood was collected in K2EDTA tubes by collaborating institutions according to the institutions' own protocols. For TCRbeta analysis, collaborators shipped samples in one of three forms: frozen whole blood, isolated PBMCs, or DNA extracted from either of those sample types. Sequenced sample: peripheral blood. This receptor was identified in a woman aged 60-75 years with acute or convalescent COVID-19.

The CDR3 amino acid sequence is: CSASLLEI. The receptor chain draws on TRBV20-1 and TRBJ2-7; TRBD2 reflects the table's D call only, with no check against the DNA. From the germline V gene (reference sequence), CDR1 is DFQATT and CDR2 is SNEGSKA. The CDR3 is made up of 8 amino acids, end residues included.